This TCR beta chain is from a study of read filtering for tumor transcriptome and immune sequencing. Molecular barcoded adaptors covering alpha/delta and beta/gamma chains were used on 400 ng RNA. Each CDR3 protein is one row after TCRdb ran MiXCR on the reads. The sample lists about 46,000 distinct CDR3 sequences; roughly 20% were seen once. The V end lost 5 bases, the J end lost 4 bases, and 8 bases lay between the germline ends. The germline gives CDR1 SNHLY, CDR2 FYNNEI. This CDR3 comprises 12 residues. A word on this clonotype: A clone one base away is much larger, so this may be a read error.

Input material: a population of CD138-negative cells sorted from bone marrow. The V gene is TRBV2, the J gene TRBJ1-1; no clear D. This TCR derives from a donor at least 40 years old with multiple myeloma. CDR3 residues: CASSPMSTEAFF. The CDR3 DNA reads as TGTGCCAGCAGTCCAATGAGCACTGAAGCTTTCTTT.